The entry below describes one TCR beta chain. Its specificity is not known. Every donor had blood drawn once into heparin, approximately 120 mL on average. The isolated RNA, all of it, was reverse transcribed, so expressed TCRB transcripts were what got sequenced. Libraries were prepared by immunoSEQ multiplex PCR; TCRdb keeps only in-frame clonotypes and omits some of them. The sample yields roughly 290,000 clones, 7.5% to 9.5% seen once. The sample is drawn from a study of beta chain features in type 1 diabetes. Study-level background: The examined sorted cells totaled fewer than 140 million across samples.

CDR1 and CDR2 (germline): MNHNY, SVGAGI (reference sequence). V was clipped by 4 bases and J by 2 bases, with 11 bases between them. CDR3 length equals 14 residues. Whole-study findings and limits: Insertions were fewer and deletions more numerous at VDJ junctions in type 1 diabetes patients. Whether HLA type influences TCRB rearrangement remained unresolved here.

The sequenced sample was central memory CD4+ T cells from blood. The TCR was taken from a woman aged 18-29 years in good health. The rearrangement links TRBV6-6 to TRBJ1-1; maybe TRBD1 (5 bases). Here the CDR3 reads CASSSRDLNTEAFF. Written as DNA, the CDR3 is TGTGCCAGCAGTTCGAGGGACTTAAACACTGAAGCTTTCTTT.